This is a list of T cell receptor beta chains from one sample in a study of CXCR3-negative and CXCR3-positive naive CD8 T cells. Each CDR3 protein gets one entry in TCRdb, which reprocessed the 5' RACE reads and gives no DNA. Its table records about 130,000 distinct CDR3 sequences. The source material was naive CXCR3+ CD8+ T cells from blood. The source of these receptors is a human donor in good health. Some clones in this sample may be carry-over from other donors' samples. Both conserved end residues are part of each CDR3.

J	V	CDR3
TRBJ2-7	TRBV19	CASSPIGETYEQYF
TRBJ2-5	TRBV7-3	CASSLTGGEDETQYF
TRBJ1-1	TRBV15	CATRREGQGGMNTEAFF
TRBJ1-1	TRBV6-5	CASSSTMNTEAFF
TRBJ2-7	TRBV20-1	CSARDHRRGIYEQYF
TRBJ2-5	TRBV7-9	CASSLHPGQGAGETQYF
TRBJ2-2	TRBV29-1	CSVAGAWTGELFF
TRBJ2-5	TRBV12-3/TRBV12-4	CASSPGGLVETQYF
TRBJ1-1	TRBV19	CASTSQGAGTEAFF
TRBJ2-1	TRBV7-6	CASSPHRAGAYNEQFF
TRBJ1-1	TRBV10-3	CAISEQGTSILGTEAFF
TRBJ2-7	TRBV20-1	CSARDEGGASSYEQYF
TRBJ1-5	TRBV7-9	CASSGDNQPQHF
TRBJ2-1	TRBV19	CASSGNRAEQFF
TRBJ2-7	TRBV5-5	CASSFPTSWFDEQYF
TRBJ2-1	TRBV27	CASSLQSPSGRAHNEQFF
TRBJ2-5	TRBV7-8	CASSDSGGAETQYF
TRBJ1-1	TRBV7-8	CASSLGVPEAFF
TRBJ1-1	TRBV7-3	CASSLKGALDGTEAFF
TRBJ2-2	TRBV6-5	CASSYPKTGGTGELFF
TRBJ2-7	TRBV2	CASSEGANPSYEQYF
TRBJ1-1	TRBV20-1	CSARVPGRNTEAFF
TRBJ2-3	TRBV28	CASSNSRTGGTDTQYF
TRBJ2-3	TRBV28	CASSWNRGGTDTQYF
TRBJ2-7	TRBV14	CASSQDFSYEQYF
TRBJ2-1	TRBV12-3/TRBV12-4	CASSISGSHNEQFF
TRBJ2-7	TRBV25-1	CASSPNGRQLFNEQYF
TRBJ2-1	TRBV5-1	CASSLESSGGAWDEQFF
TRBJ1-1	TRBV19	CASSIYLLGVGLDTEAFF
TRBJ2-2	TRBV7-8	CASSFRDQHTGELFF
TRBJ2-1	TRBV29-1	CSVYRLAGVANEQFF
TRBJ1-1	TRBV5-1	CASSPTGSPEAFF
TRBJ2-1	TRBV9	CASSPGPSYNEQFF
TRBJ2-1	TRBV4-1	CASSQEWGEQFF
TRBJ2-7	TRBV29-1	CSVGLDRVATYEQYF
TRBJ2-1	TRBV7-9	CASSLDFSPYNEQFF
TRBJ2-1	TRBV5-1	CASSPEGGREFF
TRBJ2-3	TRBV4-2	CASSPPLASLTDTQYF
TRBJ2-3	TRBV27	CASSILAGGSTDTQYF
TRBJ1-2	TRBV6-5	CASSYGQRYGYTF
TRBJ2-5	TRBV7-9	CASSLSLAGQQETQYF
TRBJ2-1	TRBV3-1	CASEGERYNEQFF
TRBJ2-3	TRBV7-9	CASSSAMNRADTQYF
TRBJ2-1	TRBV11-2	CASSLDGQGNEQFF
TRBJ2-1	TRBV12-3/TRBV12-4	CASSSSGTVLYNEQFF
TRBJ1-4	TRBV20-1	CSAPRGSNEKLFF
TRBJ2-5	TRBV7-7	CASSEGLAGGWTKETQYF
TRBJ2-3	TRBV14	CASSPLAGSTDTQYF
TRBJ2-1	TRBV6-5	CASSYSRLALYNEQFF
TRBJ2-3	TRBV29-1	CSVPEQSTQYF
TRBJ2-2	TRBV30	CAWTGAANTGELFF
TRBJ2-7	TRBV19	CASRGQNSYEQYF